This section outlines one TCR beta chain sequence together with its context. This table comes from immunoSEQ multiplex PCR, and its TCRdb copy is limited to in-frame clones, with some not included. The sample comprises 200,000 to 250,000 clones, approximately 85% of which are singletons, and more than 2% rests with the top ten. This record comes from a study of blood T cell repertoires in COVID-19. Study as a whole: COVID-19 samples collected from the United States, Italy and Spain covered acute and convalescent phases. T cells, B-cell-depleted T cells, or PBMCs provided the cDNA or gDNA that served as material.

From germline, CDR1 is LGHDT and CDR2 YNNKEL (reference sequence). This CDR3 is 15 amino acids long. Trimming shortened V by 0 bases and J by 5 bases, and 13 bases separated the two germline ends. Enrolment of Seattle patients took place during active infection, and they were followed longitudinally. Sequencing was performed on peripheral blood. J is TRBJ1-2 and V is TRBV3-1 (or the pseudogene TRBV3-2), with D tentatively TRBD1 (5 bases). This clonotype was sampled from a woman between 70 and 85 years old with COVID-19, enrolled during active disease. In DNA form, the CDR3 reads TGTGCCAGCAGCCAAGACAATGTGGGGCGTTATGGCTACACCTTC. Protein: CASSQDNVGRYGYTF.